A single sample gave rise to the 3 T cell receptor beta chains below, sequenced in a study of blood T cell repertoires in COVID-19. The protocol was immunoSEQ multiplex PCR, while the TCRdb copy is restricted to in-frame clones and leaves out a portion. The sample includes roughly 150,000 clones, approximately 82% of them seen just once. The sample consisted of peripheral blood. The receptors here all came from a man aged 65 to 79 who had recovered from COVID-19.

This rearrangement joins TRBV4-1 to TRBJ1-3, with 8 positions matching TRBD1. V lost 4 bases to trimming and J lost 2 bases; unmatched junction nucleotides: 10. There are 17 residues in the CDR3. Germline V gives CDR1 MGHRA, CDR2 YSYEKL. In DNA, the CDR3 is TGCGCCAGCAGCCCATCCCCACAGGGGGTCGCTGGAAACACCATATATTTT. Encoded protein: CASSPSPQGVAGNTIYF.

J is TRBJ2-7 and V is TRBV6-5; 10 bases map to TRBD2. The CDR3 sequence is 15 residues long. The germline V gene has CDR1 MNHEY and CDR2 SVGAGI. With 3 bases clipped from V and 1 base from J, the junction kept 3 bases outside the gene matches. DNA for the CDR3: TGTGCCAGCAGTTATCCAGCGGGAGGGTCCTACGAGCAGTACTTC. It codes for CASSYPAGGSYEQYF.

V usage is TRBV18 and J usage is TRBJ2-7; the D gene is possibly TRBD1 (6 bases). V was clipped by 3 bases and J by 3 bases, with 15 bases between them. Germline V gives CDR1 KGHSH, CDR2 LQKENI. The CDR3 is made up of 15 amino acids. CDR3 region: CASSPGQGSGYEQYF. CDR3 bases: TGTGCCAGCTCACCCGGGCAGGGGAGCGGCTACGAGCAGTACTTC.